This TCR beta chain was captured in a study of Tregs in tolerant kidney transplant recipients. Whole-study findings and limits: Biological reproducibility was not directly addressed in this study.

The CDR3 runs 17 residues. Trimming took off 2 bases at V and 3 bases at J, with 18 bases between the two ends. Germline V CDR1 and CDR2: LNHDA, SQIVND (reference sequence). The method was immunoSEQ multiplex PCR; TCRdb's version includes in-frame clones alone and lacks a portion of them. The data show around 66,000 clones, with roughly 85% seen just once and 2.1% held by the top ten. Remarks on this clone: As yet, its antigen is unknown.

The input for sequencing was Tregs from blood, taken before the transplant. The clonotype comes from a human donor who received a combined kidney and bone marrow transplant. This chain uses TRBV19 with TRBJ2-3, with a possible D match to TRBD1 (5 bases). CDR3 region: CASSISLGQGRTDTQYF. The CDR3 bases are TGTGCCAGTAGTATAAGTCTCGGTCAGGGAAGAACAGATACGCAGTATTTT.